This T cell receptor (beta chain) was sequenced in a study of cytotoxic CD8 clonotypes in ibrutinib-treated CLL. Clones were sequenced by immunoSEQ multiplex PCR, and TCRdb holds only the in-frame ones, with some missing. The data show 97,000 or so clones, approximately 78% seen once. In the case of this clone: No antigen is known for it.

The study, taken as a whole, reports: Public clonotypes, rarely seen, contracted or held steady on treatment.

V lost 5 bases, J lost 0 bases, and 10 bases lay in between. The CDR3 extends over 14 amino acids. Germline loops: CDR1 SGHTA, CDR2 FQGNSA. TCR beta libraries used 1.5 to 2 micrograms of DNA from cryopreserved PBMCs. This TCR came from a human donor with chronic lymphocytic leukemia. The V gene is TRBV7-2, the J gene TRBJ2-5, with TRBD1 as a possible D gene (6 bases). The material sequenced was PBMCs, taken after 12 months of ibrutinib treatment. CDR3 region: CASSRRDNQETQYF. The CDR3 coding sequence is TGTGCCAGCAGCAGACGGGACAACCAAGAGACCCAGTACTTC.